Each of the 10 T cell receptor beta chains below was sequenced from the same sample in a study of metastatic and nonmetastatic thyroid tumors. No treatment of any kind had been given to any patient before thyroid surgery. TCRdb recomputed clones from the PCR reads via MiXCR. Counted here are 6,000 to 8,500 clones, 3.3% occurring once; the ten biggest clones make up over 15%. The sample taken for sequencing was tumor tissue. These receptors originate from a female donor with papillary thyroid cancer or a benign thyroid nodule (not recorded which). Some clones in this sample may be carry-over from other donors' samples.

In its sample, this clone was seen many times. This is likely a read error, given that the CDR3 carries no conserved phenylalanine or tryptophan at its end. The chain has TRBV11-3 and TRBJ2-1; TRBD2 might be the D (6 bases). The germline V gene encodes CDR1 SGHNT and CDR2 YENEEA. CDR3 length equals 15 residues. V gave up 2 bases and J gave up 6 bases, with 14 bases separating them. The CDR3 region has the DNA TGTGCCAGCAGCTTAACATACGGGAGCACCAATGAGCAGTTCGTC. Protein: CASSLTYGSTNEQFV.

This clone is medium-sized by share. CDR3 in DNA: TGTGCCAGTAGTATAGGGAAGGGCGGCTACACCTTC. The encoded protein is CASSIGKGGYTF. The chain couples TRBV19 to TRBJ1-2; D gene unclear. Germline V gene sequence: CDR1 LNHDA, CDR2 SQIVND (reference sequence). The V end lost 1 base, the J end lost 8 bases, and 8 bases lay between the germline ends. The CDR3 runs to 12 residues.

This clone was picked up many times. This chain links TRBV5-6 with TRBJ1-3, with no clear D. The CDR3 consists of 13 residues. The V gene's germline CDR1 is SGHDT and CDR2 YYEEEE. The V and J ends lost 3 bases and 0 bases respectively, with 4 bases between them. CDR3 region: CASSYRSGNTIYF. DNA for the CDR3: TGTGCCAGCAGCTACCGCTCTGGAAACACCATATATTTT.

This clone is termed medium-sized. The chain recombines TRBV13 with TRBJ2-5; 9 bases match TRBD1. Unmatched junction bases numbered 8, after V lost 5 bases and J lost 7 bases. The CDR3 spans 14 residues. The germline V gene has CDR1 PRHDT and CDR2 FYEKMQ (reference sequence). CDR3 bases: TGTGCCAGCAGCCACTCACAGGGGGCCCGGACCCAGTACTTC. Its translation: CASSHSQGARTQYF.

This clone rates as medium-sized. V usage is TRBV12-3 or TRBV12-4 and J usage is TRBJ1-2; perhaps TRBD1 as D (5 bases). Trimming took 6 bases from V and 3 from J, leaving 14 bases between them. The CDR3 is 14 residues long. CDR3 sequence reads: CASSRGIRDYGYTF. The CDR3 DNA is TGTGCCAGCAGCCGGGGGATCCGGGACTATGGCTACACCTTC.

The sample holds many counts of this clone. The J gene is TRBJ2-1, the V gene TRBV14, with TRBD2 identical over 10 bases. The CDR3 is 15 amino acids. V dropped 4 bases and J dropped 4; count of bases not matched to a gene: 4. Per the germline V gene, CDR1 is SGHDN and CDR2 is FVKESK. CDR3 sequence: CASSRLAGGYNEQFF. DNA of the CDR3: TGTGCCAGCAGCCGCTTAGCGGGAGGATACAATGAGCAGTTCTTC.

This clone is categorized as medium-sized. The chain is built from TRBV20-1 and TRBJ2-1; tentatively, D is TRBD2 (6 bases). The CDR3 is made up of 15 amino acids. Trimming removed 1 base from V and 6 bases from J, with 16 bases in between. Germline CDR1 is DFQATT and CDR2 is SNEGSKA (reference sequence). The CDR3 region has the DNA TGCAGTGCTAGAGCCCACGGGAGTAGGGTCAATGAGCAGTTCTTC. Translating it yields CSARAHGSRVNEQFF.

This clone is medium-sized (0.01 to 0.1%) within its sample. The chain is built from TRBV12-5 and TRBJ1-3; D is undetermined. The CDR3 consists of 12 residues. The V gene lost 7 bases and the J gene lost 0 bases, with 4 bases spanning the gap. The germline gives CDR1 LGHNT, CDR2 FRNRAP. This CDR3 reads CASVYSGNTIYF. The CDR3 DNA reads TGTGCTAGTGTCTACTCTGGAAACACCATATATTTT.

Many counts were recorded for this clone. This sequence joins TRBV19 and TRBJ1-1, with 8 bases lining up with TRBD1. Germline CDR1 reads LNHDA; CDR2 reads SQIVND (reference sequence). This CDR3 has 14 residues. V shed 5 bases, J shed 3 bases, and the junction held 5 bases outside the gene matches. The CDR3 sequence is CASSPDRVDTEAFF. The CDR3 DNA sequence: TGTGCCAGTAGTCCGGACAGGGTGGACACTGAAGCTTTCTTT.

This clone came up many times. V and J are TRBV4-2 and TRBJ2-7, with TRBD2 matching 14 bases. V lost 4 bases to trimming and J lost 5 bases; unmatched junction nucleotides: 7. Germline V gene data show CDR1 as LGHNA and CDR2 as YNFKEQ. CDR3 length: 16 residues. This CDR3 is CASSRGLAGGENEQYF. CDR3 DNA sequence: TGTGCCAGCAGCCGTGGACTAGCGGGAGGTGAAAACGAGCAGTACTTC.